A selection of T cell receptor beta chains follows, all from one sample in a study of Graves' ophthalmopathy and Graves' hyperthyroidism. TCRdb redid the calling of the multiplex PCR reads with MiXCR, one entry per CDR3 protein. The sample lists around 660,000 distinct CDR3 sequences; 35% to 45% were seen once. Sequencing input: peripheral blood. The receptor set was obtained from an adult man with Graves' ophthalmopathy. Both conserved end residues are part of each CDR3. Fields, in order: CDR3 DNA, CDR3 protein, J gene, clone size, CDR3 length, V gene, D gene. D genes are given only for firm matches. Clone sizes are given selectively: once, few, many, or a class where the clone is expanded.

CDR3 DNA: TGTGCCAGCAGCGTAGCTAAGGACAATTACGGAAGCCCATATGGCTACACCTTC
CDR3 protein: CASSVAKDNYGSPYGYTF
J gene: TRBJ1-2
clone size: few
CDR3 length: 18
V gene: TRBV9
D gene: NA

CDR3 DNA: TGTGCCAGCCGGCAGGGGGGGGCTAACTATGGCTACACCTTC
CDR3 protein: CASRQGGANYGYTF
J gene: TRBJ1-2
clone size: many
CDR3 length: 14
V gene: TRBV12-3/TRBV12-4
D gene: TRBD1

CDR3 DNA: TGTGCCAGCAGTTTTGGACAGGGGTACGAAAAACTGTTTTTT
CDR3 protein: CASSFGQGYEKLFF
J gene: TRBJ1-4
clone size: many
CDR3 length: 14
V gene: TRBV12-3/TRBV12-4
D gene: TRBD1

CDR3 DNA: TGTGCCAGTAGTATGAGGGGGGGAACTCACGTCCTGACTTTC
CDR3 protein: CASSMRGGTHVLTF
J gene: TRBJ2-6
clone size: many
CDR3 length: 14
V gene: TRBV19
D gene: NA

CDR3 DNA: TGTGCCATTCCCCGGACGGAGAACACCGGGGAGCTGTTTTTT
CDR3 protein: CAIPRTENTGELFF
J gene: TRBJ2-2
clone size: many
CDR3 length: 14
V gene: TRBV10-3
D gene: NA

CDR3 DNA: TGTGCCAGCAATCGAAGGTGGGGAACTGAAGCTTTCTTT
CDR3 protein: CASNRRWGTEAFF
J gene: TRBJ1-1
clone size: many
CDR3 length: 13
V gene: TRBV12-3/TRBV12-4
D gene: NA

CDR3 DNA: TGTGCCAGCAGCCCCCAGACGGGACAGGTGGACTATGGCTACACCTTC
CDR3 protein: CASSPQTGQVDYGYTF
J gene: TRBJ1-2
clone size: many
CDR3 length: 16
V gene: TRBV7-8
D gene: TRBD1

CDR3 DNA: TGTGCCACCAGCGCCGATCTGTGGGGGACCCAGTACTTC
CDR3 protein: CATSADLWGTQYF
J gene: TRBJ2-5
clone size: NA
CDR3 length: 13
V gene: TRBV15
D gene: NA

CDR3 DNA: TGTGCCAGCAGCTTAGTGGCGGGGGGCCACACCGGGGAGCTGTTTTTT
CDR3 protein: CASSLVAGGHTGELFF
J gene: TRBJ2-2
clone size: NA
CDR3 length: 16
V gene: TRBV7-9
D gene: TRBD2

CDR3 DNA: TGTGCCAGCCTTGACAGGGGTCATACCGGGGAGCTGTTTTTT
CDR3 protein: CASLDRGHTGELFF
J gene: TRBJ2-2
clone size: NA
CDR3 length: 14
V gene: TRBV25-1
D gene: TRBD1

CDR3 DNA: TGTGCCAGCAGCTTCCGGGGGGGCGCGGACACTGAAGCTTTCTTT
CDR3 protein: CASSFRGGADTEAFF
J gene: TRBJ1-1
clone size: few
CDR3 length: 15
V gene: TRBV5-4
D gene: NA

CDR3 DNA: TGTGCTAGTGGTTTGGTAAACAATTTAGAAGCTTTCTTT
CDR3 protein: CASGLVNNLEAFF
J gene: TRBJ1-1
clone size: few
CDR3 length: 13
V gene: TRBV12-5
D gene: NA

CDR3 DNA: TGTGCCAGCAGGGGGGACAGGGATCGCACAGATACGCAGTATTTT
CDR3 protein: CASRGDRDRTDTQYF
J gene: TRBJ2-3
clone size: NA
CDR3 length: 15
V gene: TRBV25-1
D gene: TRBD1

CDR3 DNA: TGTGCCAGCTCCCTTTCCCGGGACCGCTCCTCCTACGAGCAGTACTTC
CDR3 protein: CASSLSRDRSSYEQYF
J gene: TRBJ2-7
clone size: NA
CDR3 length: 16
V gene: TRBV25-1
D gene: NA

CDR3 DNA: TGTGCCAGCACCCTGTTTGCTAATGAAAAACTGTTTTTT
CDR3 protein: CASTLFANEKLFF
J gene: TRBJ1-4
clone size: many
CDR3 length: 13
V gene: TRBV12-3/TRBV12-4
D gene: NA

CDR3 DNA: TGTGCCAGCAGCAAGACCGACGGGAGGTCGGCTTCACCCCTCCACTTT
CDR3 protein: CASSKTDGRSASPLHF
J gene: TRBJ1-6
clone size: many
CDR3 length: 16
V gene: TRBV7-9
D gene: NA

CDR3 DNA: TGTGCCAGCAGCCCAAGGGACACTAGGGAGCTGTTTTTT
CDR3 protein: CASSPRDTRELFF
J gene: TRBJ2-2
clone size: NA
CDR3 length: 13
V gene: TRBV11-2
D gene: NA

CDR3 DNA: TGTGCCAGCACTAGATCCCCAGGGAATTCACCCCTCCACTTT
CDR3 protein: CASTRSPGNSPLHF
J gene: TRBJ1-6
clone size: many
CDR3 length: 14
V gene: TRBV12-3/TRBV12-4
D gene: NA

CDR3 DNA: TGTGCCAGCAGTCGAGCTCCAGGGGGGGCCGAGACCCAGTACTTC
CDR3 protein: CASSRAPGGAETQYF
J gene: TRBJ2-5
clone size: NA
CDR3 length: 15
V gene: TRBV2
D gene: NA

CDR3 DNA: TGTGCCAGCAGCCAGAACGGACAGGGAATCGAAAAACTGTTTTTT
CDR3 protein: CASSQNGQGIEKLFF
J gene: TRBJ1-4
clone size: NA
CDR3 length: 15
V gene: TRBV7-9
D gene: TRBD1

CDR3 DNA: TGTGCCAGCAGCTCCCCGACTAGCGGGAGCTACGAGCAGTACTTC
CDR3 protein: CASSSPTSGSYEQYF
J gene: TRBJ2-7
clone size: NA
CDR3 length: 15
V gene: TRBV11-3
D gene: TRBD2

CDR3 DNA: TGTGCCAGTAGTATGCGGGGACAAGGCTCCTACGAGCAGTACTTC
CDR3 protein: CASSMRGQGSYEQYF
J gene: TRBJ2-7
clone size: NA
CDR3 length: 15
V gene: TRBV19
D gene: NA

CDR3 DNA: TGTGCCAGCAGGGGACAGGTCGAGCAGCCCCAGCATTTT
CDR3 protein: CASRGQVEQPQHF
J gene: TRBJ1-5
clone size: many
CDR3 length: 13
V gene: TRBV2
D gene: TRBD1

CDR3 DNA: TGCAGTGCTAGAGACGCAACTAATGAAAAACTGTTTTTT
CDR3 protein: CSARDATNEKLFF
J gene: TRBJ1-4
clone size: many
CDR3 length: 13
V gene: TRBV20-1
D gene: NA

CDR3 DNA: TGCAGTGCTTCCCGGCGGAATCAGCCCCAGCATTTT
CDR3 protein: CSASRRNQPQHF
J gene: TRBJ1-5
clone size: many
CDR3 length: 12
V gene: TRBV20-1
D gene: NA

CDR3 DNA: TGTGCCAGCAGTGAACCGGGACAGGGGGAGGAGACCCAGTACTTC
CDR3 protein: CASSEPGQGEETQYF
J gene: TRBJ2-5
clone size: once
CDR3 length: 15
V gene: TRBV25-1
D gene: TRBD1

CDR3 DNA: TGCGCCAGCAGCAGCCCGGGACAGGGGTCCTTTAATGAAAAACTGTTTTTT
CDR3 protein: CASSSPGQGSFNEKLFF
J gene: TRBJ1-4
clone size: NA
CDR3 length: 17
V gene: TRBV5-1
D gene: TRBD1

CDR3 DNA: TGTGCCAGCAGCCCCGGCGGGGGTTTCCAACTGGGCGAGCAGTACTTC
CDR3 protein: CASSPGGGFQLGEQYF
J gene: TRBJ2-7
clone size: NA
CDR3 length: 16
V gene: TRBV7-9
D gene: TRBD2

CDR3 DNA: TGTGCCAGCAGCGGCACCGGGACGGACTCCTACGAGCAGTACTTC
CDR3 protein: CASSGTGTDSYEQYF
J gene: TRBJ2-7
clone size: many
CDR3 length: 15
V gene: TRBV7-2
D gene: NA

CDR3 DNA: TGCAGTGCTCGGGGGGCAGGCACTGAAGCTTTCTTT
CDR3 protein: CSARGAGTEAFF
J gene: TRBJ1-1
clone size: many
CDR3 length: 12
V gene: TRBV20-1
D gene: NA

CDR3 DNA: TGTGCCAGCGGGGATCAACGGCAGATTGGGCAACTGTTTTTT
CDR3 protein: CASGDQRQIGQLFF
J gene: TRBJ1-4
clone size: few
CDR3 length: 14
V gene: TRBV10-3
D gene: NA

CDR3 DNA: TGTGCCAGCACCAGGGGGCCATTGAACACTGAAGCTTTCTTT
CDR3 protein: CASTRGPLNTEAFF
J gene: TRBJ1-1
clone size: few
CDR3 length: 14
V gene: TRBV10-3
D gene: TRBD1

CDR3 DNA: TGTGCCAGCAGCTTAGCGGGAACAGGGGATGAAGCTTTCTTT
CDR3 protein: CASSLAGTGDEAFF
J gene: TRBJ1-1
clone size: many
CDR3 length: 14
V gene: TRBV7-9
D gene: TRBD1

CDR3 DNA: TGCAGCGTTGAGACGGGACGTGGTTATGGCTACACCTTC
CDR3 protein: CSVETGRGYGYTF
J gene: TRBJ1-2
clone size: NA
CDR3 length: 13
V gene: TRBV29-1
D gene: NA

CDR3 DNA: TGTGCCAGCAGCCTAACGACAGGGTCTGCCTACACCTTC
CDR3 protein: CASSLTTGSAYTF
J gene: TRBJ1-2
clone size: NA
CDR3 length: 13
V gene: TRBV25-1
D gene: TRBD1

CDR3 DNA: TGTGCCACCAGCAGCGCTACAGGGGGCCCACGGGAAAAACTGTTTTTT
CDR3 protein: CATSSATGGPREKLFF
J gene: TRBJ1-4
clone size: NA
CDR3 length: 16
V gene: TRBV15
D gene: TRBD1

CDR3 DNA: TGCAGTGCCATCAGCGGGACTGGATTCTCCTACGAGCAGTACTTC
CDR3 protein: CSAISGTGFSYEQYF
J gene: TRBJ2-7
clone size: NA
CDR3 length: 15
V gene: TRBV20-1
D gene: TRBD2

CDR3 DNA: TGTGCCAGCGCTGGACAGGGGGCGATCGGCTACACCTTC
CDR3 protein: CASAGQGAIGYTF
J gene: TRBJ1-2
clone size: once
CDR3 length: 13
V gene: TRBV11-1
D gene: TRBD1

CDR3 DNA: TGTGCCAGCAGCTTAGAGACGGTGCTAGGATACACCATATATTTT
CDR3 protein: CASSLETVLGYTIYF
J gene: TRBJ1-3
clone size: many
CDR3 length: 15
V gene: TRBV7-2
D gene: NA

CDR3 DNA: TGTGCCAGTAATCCTCAGGGGTCTGGGGCCAACGTCCTGACTTTC
CDR3 protein: CASNPQGSGANVLTF
J gene: TRBJ2-6
clone size: many
CDR3 length: 15
V gene: TRBV19
D gene: NA

CDR3 DNA: TGCGCCAGCAGCCGGACAGGGACCAACTATGGCTACACCTTC
CDR3 protein: CASSRTGTNYGYTF
J gene: TRBJ1-2
clone size: many
CDR3 length: 14
V gene: TRBV5-1
D gene: TRBD1

CDR3 DNA: TGCAGTGCTAGACGTCTTCCGGGACAGGGCGTTGACTTGACAGATACGCAGTATTTT
CDR3 protein: CSARRLPGQGVDLTDTQYF
J gene: TRBJ2-3
clone size: NA
CDR3 length: 19
V gene: TRBV20-1
D gene: TRBD1

CDR3 DNA: TGTGCCAGCAGCATCCGGGACAGGAGTCCGACCCAGTACTTC
CDR3 protein: CASSIRDRSPTQYF
J gene: TRBJ2-5
clone size: NA
CDR3 length: 14
V gene: TRBV7-9
D gene: TRBD1

CDR3 DNA: TGTGCCAGCAGCCAAGATCATCGGACAGCAGACGGCTACACCTTC
CDR3 protein: CASSQDHRTADGYTF
J gene: TRBJ1-2
clone size: few
CDR3 length: 15
V gene: TRBV5-6
D gene: NA

CDR3 DNA: TGTGCCAGTAGTTCACAGGGGTCTGGAAACTACGAGCAGTACTTC
CDR3 protein: CASSSQGSGNYEQYF
J gene: TRBJ2-7
clone size: NA
CDR3 length: 15
V gene: TRBV25-1
D gene: TRBD1

CDR3 DNA: TGCAGCGTACAGACGTGGGGCGAGACCCAGTACTTC
CDR3 protein: CSVQTWGETQYF
J gene: TRBJ2-5
clone size: NA
CDR3 length: 12
V gene: TRBV29-1
D gene: NA

CDR3 DNA: TGTGCCAGCAGCCCTCAAGAGACCCAGTACTTC
CDR3 protein: CASSPQETQYF
J gene: TRBJ2-5
clone size: many
CDR3 length: 11
V gene: TRBV18
D gene: NA

CDR3 DNA: TGTGCCAGCAGGCCAGGGCCTTTGATACAGACCCAGTACTTC
CDR3 protein: CASRPGPLIQTQYF
J gene: TRBJ2-5
clone size: NA
CDR3 length: 14
V gene: TRBV6-6
D gene: NA

CDR3 DNA: TGCGCCAGCAGCCAAGGCCCGGTCGACGAGCAGTACTTC
CDR3 protein: CASSQGPVDEQYF
J gene: TRBJ2-7
clone size: NA
CDR3 length: 13
V gene: TRBV4-1
D gene: NA

CDR3 DNA: TGTGCCAGCAGTGAAGGTGACTATGGCTACACCTTC
CDR3 protein: CASSEGDYGYTF
J gene: TRBJ1-2
clone size: many
CDR3 length: 12
V gene: TRBV25-1
D gene: NA

CDR3 DNA: TGCAGCGTTGAAGACTCCGGAAGGGAGACCCAGTACTTC
CDR3 protein: CSVEDSGRETQYF
J gene: TRBJ2-5
clone size: NA
CDR3 length: 13
V gene: TRBV29-1
D gene: NA

CDR3 DNA: TGTGCCAGTAGTATCCAGGCAGGGGCGAGAAACTATGGCTACACCTTC
CDR3 protein: CASSIQAGARNYGYTF
J gene: TRBJ1-2
clone size: many
CDR3 length: 16
V gene: TRBV19
D gene: NA

CDR3 DNA: TGTGCCAGCAGCTTGCAGCCAGGGACTTCCTATGGCTACACCTTC
CDR3 protein: CASSLQPGTSYGYTF
J gene: TRBJ1-2
clone size: many
CDR3 length: 15
V gene: TRBV5-6
D gene: NA

CDR3 DNA: TGTGCCAACAGTGTAACGGGACATCAGGACCAACTGTTTTTT
CDR3 protein: CANSVTGHQDQLFF
J gene: TRBJ1-4
clone size: NA
CDR3 length: 14
V gene: TRBV25-1
D gene: NA

CDR3 DNA: TGTGCCAGCAGCTTAGGAGGCGCCGATGTCACAGTGAGAGGAAAGGAGACCCAGTACTTC
CDR3 protein: CASSLGGADVTVRGKETQYF
J gene: TRBJ2-5
clone size: NA
CDR3 length: 20
V gene: TRBV7-2
D gene: NA

CDR3 DNA: TGTGCCAGCAGCTTGGCAGGTCAGGCCTACGAGCAGTACTTC
CDR3 protein: CASSLAGQAYEQYF
J gene: TRBJ2-7
clone size: NA
CDR3 length: 14
V gene: TRBV5-8
D gene: NA

CDR3 DNA: TGCAGTGCTAGACGTGGAAGCAATCAGCCCCAGCATTTT
CDR3 protein: CSARRGSNQPQHF
J gene: TRBJ1-5
clone size: few
CDR3 length: 13
V gene: TRBV20-1
D gene: NA